This record covers a single TCR beta chain. The antigen is undetermined. Hyperthyroidism patients, all newly diagnosed, had under 2 months' duration and ages of 18 to 65. Diagnostic conclusions were grounded in clinical symptoms, serum thyroxine, TRAb, thyroid ultrasound and orbital computed tomography. The study amplified TCR beta CDR3 regions using RNA transcripts. An initial RT-PCR round employing HTBI primers preceded a second-round multiplex PCR. Using its own MiXCR run on the multiplex PCR reads, TCRdb lists one record per CDR3 protein. The sample consists of over a million distinct CDR3 sequences, 35% to 45% of them appearing once. This specimen belongs to a study of Graves' ophthalmopathy and Graves' hyperthyroidism. Study-level points and caveats: Most clonotypes expanded in thyroid above 0.001 frequency were present in blood too. With roughly 65% sensitivity and over 72% specificity, the model predicted ophthalmopathy progression.

The CDR3 covers 16 residues. Trimming pared 0 bases from V and 3 bases from J, leaving 14 bases between. Germline V gives CDR1 LNHNV, CDR2 YYDKDF (reference sequence). The source is an adult man with Graves' hyperthyroidism. The chain links TRBV15 to TRBJ1-1, with D unclear. The material sequenced was peripheral blood or thyroid tissue (not recorded which). DNA of the CDR3: TGTGCCACCAGCAGAGAGTGGGGATATGGCTACACTGAAGCTTTCTTT. Amino acid sequence: CATSREWGYGYTEAFF.